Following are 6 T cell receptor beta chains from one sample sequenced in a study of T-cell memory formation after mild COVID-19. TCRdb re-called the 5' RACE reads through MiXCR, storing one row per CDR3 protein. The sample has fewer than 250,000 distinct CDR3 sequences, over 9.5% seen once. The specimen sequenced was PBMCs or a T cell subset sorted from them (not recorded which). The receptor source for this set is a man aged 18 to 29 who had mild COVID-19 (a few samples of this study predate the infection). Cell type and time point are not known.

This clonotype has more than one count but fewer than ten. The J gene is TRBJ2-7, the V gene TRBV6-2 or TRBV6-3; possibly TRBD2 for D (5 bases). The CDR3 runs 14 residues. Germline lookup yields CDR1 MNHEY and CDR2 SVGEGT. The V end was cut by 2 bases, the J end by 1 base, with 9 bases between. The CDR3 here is CASSYHGESYEQYF. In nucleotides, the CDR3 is TGTGCCAGCAGTTACCACGGGGAATCCTACGAGCAGTACTTC.

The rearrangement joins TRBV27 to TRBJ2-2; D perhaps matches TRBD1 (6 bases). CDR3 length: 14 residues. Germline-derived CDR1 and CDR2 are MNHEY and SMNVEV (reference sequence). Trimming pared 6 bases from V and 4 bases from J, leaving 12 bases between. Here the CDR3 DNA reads TGTGCCAGCAGCCGGGACATATTCACCGGGGAGCTGTTTTTT. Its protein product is CASSRDIFTGELFF.

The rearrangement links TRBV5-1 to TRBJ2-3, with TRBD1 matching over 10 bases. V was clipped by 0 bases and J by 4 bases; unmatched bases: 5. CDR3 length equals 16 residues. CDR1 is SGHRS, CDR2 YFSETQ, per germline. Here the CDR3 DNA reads TGCGCCAGCAGCTTGGGGACAGGGGGTTTTTCAGATACGCAGTATTTT. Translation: CASSLGTGGFSDTQYF.

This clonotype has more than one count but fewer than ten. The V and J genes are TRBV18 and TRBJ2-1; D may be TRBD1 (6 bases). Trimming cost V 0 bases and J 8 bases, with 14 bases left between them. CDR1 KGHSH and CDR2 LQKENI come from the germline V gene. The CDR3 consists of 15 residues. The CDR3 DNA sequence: TGTGCCAGCTCACCACCCTCAGGGGCTAGCTATGAGCAGTTCTTC. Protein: CASSPPSGASYEQFF.

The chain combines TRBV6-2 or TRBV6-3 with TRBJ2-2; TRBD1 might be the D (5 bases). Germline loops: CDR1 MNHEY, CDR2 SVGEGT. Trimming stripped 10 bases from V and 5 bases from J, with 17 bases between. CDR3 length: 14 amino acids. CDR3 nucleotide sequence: TGTGCCACCCCGTCAGGGCTTGAGACCGGGGAGCTGTTTTTT. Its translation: CATPSGLETGELFF.

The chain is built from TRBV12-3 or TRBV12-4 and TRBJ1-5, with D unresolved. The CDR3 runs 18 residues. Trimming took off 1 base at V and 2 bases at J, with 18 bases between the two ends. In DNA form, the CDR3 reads TGTGCCAGCAGTTTAGTAGGTTTCGGGCGGGTAGGCAATCAGCCCCAGCATTTT. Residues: CASSLVGFGRVGNQPQHF.